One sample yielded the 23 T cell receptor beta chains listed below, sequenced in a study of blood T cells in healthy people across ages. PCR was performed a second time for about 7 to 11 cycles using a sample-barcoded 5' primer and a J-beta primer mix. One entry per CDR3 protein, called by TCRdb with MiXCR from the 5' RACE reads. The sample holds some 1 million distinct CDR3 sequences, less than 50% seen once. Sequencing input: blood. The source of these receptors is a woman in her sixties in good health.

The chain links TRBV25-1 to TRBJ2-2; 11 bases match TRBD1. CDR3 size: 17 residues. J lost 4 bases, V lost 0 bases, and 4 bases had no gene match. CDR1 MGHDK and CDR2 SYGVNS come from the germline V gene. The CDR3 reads CASSEYVGQGVTGELFF. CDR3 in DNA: TGTGCCAGCAGTGAATACGTGGGACAGGGGGTCACCGGGGAGCTGTTTTTT. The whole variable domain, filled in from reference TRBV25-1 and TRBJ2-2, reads EADIYQTPRYLVIGTGKKITLECSQTMGHDKMYWYQQDPGMELHLIHYSYGVNSTEKGDLSSESTVSRIRTEHFPLTLESARPSHTSQYLCASSEYVGQGVTGELFFGEGSRLTVL.

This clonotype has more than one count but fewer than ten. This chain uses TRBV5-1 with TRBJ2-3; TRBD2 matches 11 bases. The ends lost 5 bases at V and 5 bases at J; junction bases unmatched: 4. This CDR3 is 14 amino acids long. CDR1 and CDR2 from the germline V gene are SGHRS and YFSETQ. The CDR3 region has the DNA TGCGCCAGCAGACTAGCGGGAGTGAAAGATACGCAGTATTTT. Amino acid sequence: CASRLAGVKDTQYF. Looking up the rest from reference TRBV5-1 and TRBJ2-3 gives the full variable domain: KAGVTQTPRYLIKTRGQQVTLSCSPISGHRSVSWYQQTPGQGLQFLFEYFSETQRNKGNFPGRFSGRQFSNSRSEMNVSTLELGDSALYLCASRLAGVKDTQYFGPGTRLTVL.

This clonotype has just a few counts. This chain's CDR3 is CASSEYSGRADEQYF. DNA for the CDR3: TGCGCCAGCAGTGAGTACAGCGGGAGGGCCGACGAGCAGTACTTC. The V call is TRBV10-2, the J call TRBJ2-5; TRBD2 matches 10 bases. Near its end, the DNA agrees better with TRBJ2-7, so the J call may be wrong. The CDR3 sequence is 15 residues long. The germline V gene encodes CDR1 WSHSY and CDR2 SAAADI.

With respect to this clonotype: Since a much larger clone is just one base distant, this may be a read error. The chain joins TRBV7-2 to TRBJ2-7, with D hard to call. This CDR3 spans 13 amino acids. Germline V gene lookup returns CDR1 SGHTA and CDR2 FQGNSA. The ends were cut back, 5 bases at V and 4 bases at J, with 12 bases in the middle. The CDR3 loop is CASSIELLYEQYF. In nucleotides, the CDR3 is TGTGCCAGCAGCATAGAATTACTTTACGAGCAGTACTTC. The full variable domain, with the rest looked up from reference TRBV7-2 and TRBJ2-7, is GAGVSQSPSNKVTEKGKDVELRCDPISGHTALYWYRQSLGQGLEFLIYFQGNSAPDKSGLPSDRFSAERTGGSVSTLTIQRTQQEDSAVYLCASSIELLYEQYFGPGTRLTVT.

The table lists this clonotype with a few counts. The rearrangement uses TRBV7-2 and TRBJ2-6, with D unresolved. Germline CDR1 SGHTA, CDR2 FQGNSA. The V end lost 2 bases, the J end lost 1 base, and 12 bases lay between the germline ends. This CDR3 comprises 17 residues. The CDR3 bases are TGTGCCAGCAGCTTACAGGCTTTGGGGTCTGGGGCCAACGTCCTGACTTTC. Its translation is CASSLQALGSGANVLTF.

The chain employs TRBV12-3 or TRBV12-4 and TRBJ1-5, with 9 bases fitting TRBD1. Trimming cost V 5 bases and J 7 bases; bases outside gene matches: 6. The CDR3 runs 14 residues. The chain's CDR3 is CASSPTGGGQPQHF. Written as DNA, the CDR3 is TGTGCCAGCAGTCCAACAGGGGGCGGGCAGCCCCAGCATTTT.

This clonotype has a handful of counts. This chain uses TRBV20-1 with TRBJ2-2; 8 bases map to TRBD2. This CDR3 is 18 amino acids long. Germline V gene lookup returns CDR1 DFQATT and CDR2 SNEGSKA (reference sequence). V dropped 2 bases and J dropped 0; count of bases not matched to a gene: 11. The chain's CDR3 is CSARRVSGATTNTGELFF. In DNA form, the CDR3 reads TGCAGTGCTAGAAGGGTTAGCGGGGCTACTACGAACACCGGGGAGCTGTTTTTT.

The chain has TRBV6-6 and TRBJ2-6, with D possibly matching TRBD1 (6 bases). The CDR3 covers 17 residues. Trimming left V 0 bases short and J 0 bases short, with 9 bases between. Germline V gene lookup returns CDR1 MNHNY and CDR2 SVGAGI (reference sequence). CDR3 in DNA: TGTGCCAGCAGTTACTCGGGGGCACCCTCTGGGGCCAACGTCCTGACTTTC. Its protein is CASSYSGAPSGANVLTF.

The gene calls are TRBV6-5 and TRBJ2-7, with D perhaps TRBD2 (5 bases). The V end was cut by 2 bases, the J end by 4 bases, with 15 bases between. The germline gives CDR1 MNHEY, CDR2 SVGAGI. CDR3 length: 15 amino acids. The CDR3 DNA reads TGTGCCAGCAGTTACGATAGACTCCGAGGGTACGAGCAGTACGTC. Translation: CASSYDRLRGYEQYV.

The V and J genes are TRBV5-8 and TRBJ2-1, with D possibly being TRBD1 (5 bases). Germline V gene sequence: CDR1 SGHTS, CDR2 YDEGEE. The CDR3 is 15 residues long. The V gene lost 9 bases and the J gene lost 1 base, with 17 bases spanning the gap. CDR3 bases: TGTGCCACCTCGAGTGAAGGGGTGTCCTACAATGAGCAGTTCTTC. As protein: CATSSEGVSYNEQFF.

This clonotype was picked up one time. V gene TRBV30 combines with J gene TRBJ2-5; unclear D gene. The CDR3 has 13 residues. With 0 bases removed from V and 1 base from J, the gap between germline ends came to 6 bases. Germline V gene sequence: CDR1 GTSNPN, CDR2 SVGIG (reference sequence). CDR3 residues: CAWSVSLQETQYF. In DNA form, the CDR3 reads TGTGCCTGGAGTGTATCCCTCCAAGAGACCCAGTACTTC.

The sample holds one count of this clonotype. Written as DNA, the CDR3 is TGTGCCAGCAGCTCCCGGGACAGAGGGTACCAAGAGACCCAGTACTTC. Encoded protein: CASSSRDRGYQETQYF. This chain connects TRBV28 to TRBJ2-5; 7 bases map to TRBD1. The trim removed 6 bases at V and 0 bases at J, leaving 10 bases unmatched. CDR1 is MDHEN, CDR2 SYDVKM, per germline. The CDR3 contains 16 residues.

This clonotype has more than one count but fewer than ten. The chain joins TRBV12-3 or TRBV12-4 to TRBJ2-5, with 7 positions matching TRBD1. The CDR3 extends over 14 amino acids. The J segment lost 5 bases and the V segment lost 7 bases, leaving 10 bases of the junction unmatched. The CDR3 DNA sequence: TGTGCCAGCATGGTTCGTCAAGGGGGCGAGACCCAGTACTTC. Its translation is CASMVRQGGETQYF.

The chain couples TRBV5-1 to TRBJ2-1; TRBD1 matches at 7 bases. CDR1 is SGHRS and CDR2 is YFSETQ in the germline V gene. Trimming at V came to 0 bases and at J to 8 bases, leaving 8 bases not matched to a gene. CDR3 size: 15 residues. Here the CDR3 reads CASSLAGTVVDEQFF. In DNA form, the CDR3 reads TGCGCCAGCAGCTTGGCCGGGACAGTCGTGGATGAGCAGTTCTTC.

CDR3 bases: TGTGCCAGCCGAGCGGGATTACTTGAAGATACGCAGTATTTT. Its protein product is CASRAGLLEDTQYF. The chain recombines TRBV7-2 with TRBJ2-3; 7 bases are shared with TRBD2. The CDR3 sequence is 14 residues long. CDR1 is SGHTA and CDR2 is FQGNSA in the germline V gene. V lost 8 bases and J lost 5; bases outside the gene matches: 10.

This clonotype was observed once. The CDR3 spells CASSQDLSSGRWAEQFF. CDR3 DNA sequence: TGTGCCAGCAGCCAAGATTTGTCTAGCGGGAGGTGGGCTGAGCAGTTCTTC. V is TRBV4-2 and J is TRBJ2-1; 11 nucleotides match TRBD2. Per the germline V gene, CDR1 is LGHNA and CDR2 is YNFKEQ. There are 17 residues in the CDR3. V shed 0 bases and J 9 bases; nucleotides not matched to a gene: 10.

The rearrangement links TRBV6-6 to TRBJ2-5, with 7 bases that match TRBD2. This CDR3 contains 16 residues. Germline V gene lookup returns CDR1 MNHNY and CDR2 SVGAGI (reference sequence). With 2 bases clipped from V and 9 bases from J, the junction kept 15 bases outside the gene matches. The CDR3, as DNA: TGTGCCAGCAGTTACCCTGCAACGGGAGGTGTTGGGCCCCAGTACTTC. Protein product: CASSYPATGGVGPQYF.

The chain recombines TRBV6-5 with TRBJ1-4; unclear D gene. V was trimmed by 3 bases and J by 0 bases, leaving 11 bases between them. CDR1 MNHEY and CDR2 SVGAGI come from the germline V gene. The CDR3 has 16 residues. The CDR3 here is CASSYRHPATNEKLFF. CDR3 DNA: TGTGCCAGCAGTTATCGGCACCCTGCAACTAATGAAAAACTGTTTTTT.

The CDR3 loop reads CASSENYGYTF. The CDR3 DNA reads TGTGCCAGCTCGGAGAACTATGGCTACACCTTC. The chain links TRBV18 to TRBJ1-2, with D hard to call. The V gene's germline CDR1 is KGHSH and CDR2 LQKENI. V was cut by 6 bases and J by 2 bases, with 4 bases left in between. CDR3 length: 11 amino acids.

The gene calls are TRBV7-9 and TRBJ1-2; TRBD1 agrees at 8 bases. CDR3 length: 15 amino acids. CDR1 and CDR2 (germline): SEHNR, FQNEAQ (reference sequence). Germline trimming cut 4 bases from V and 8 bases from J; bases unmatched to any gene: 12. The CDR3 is CASSSRDRPFGGYTF. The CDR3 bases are TGTGCCAGCAGCTCTCGGGACAGGCCCTTTGGAGGCTACACCTTC.

CDR3 bases: TGTGCCAGCAGCCAAGAAGACGGGAGAGTAGATACGCAGTATTTT. This encodes CASSQEDGRVDTQYF. The V gene is TRBV4-2, the J gene TRBJ2-3; maybe TRBD2 (6 bases). V dropped 0 bases and J dropped 5 bases, with 12 bases sitting between them. Germline CDR1 is LGHNA and CDR2 is YNFKEQ. CDR3 length: 15 amino acids.

The CDR3 protein is CATSRDVHLREAQYF. CDR3 DNA sequence: TGTGCCACCAGCAGAGATGTTCACTTGCGGGAAGCGCAGTACTTC. This chain joins TRBV15 and TRBJ2-5; D is perhaps TRBD2 (6 bases). There are 15 residues in the CDR3. The germline V and J ends were trimmed by 0 bases and 11 bases, with 19 bases remaining between them. The germline CDR1 and CDR2 sequences are LNHNV and YYDKDF (reference sequence).

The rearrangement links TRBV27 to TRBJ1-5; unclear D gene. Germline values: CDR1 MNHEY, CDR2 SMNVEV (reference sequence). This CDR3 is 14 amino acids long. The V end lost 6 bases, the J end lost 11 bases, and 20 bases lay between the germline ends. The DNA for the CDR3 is TGTGCCAGCAGGTACGATCAGACTTCTCGGACCCAGCATTTT. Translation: CASRYDQTSRTQHF.